One sample yielded the 28 T cell receptor beta chains listed below, sequenced in a study of Ad26.COV2.S vaccination and SARS-CoV-2 variants. The assay was immunoSEQ multiplex PCR, and TCRdb's table has in-frame clones only and misses some. In the table there are about 350,000 clones, 88% of which are singletons. The sample's treatment: around 19 received Ad26.COV2.S at low or high dose, single or two shots; 5 received placebo; per-sample allocation not given. Sampling occurred on day 63 after the first vaccine or placebo injection. The sample here was peripheral blood, taken in a trial of Ad26.COV2.S vaccine versus placebo. Receptor source: a person aged 18-60 years who received the Ad26.COV2.S COVID-19 vaccine or a placebo.

J is TRBJ2-3 and V is TRBV30; D uncertain. Germline CDR1 is GTSNPN and CDR2 is SVGIG (reference sequence). Trimming left V 0 bases short and J 7 bases short, with 14 bases between. The CDR3 is made up of 14 amino acids. The DNA for the CDR3 is TGTGCCTGGAGTGTACGCGGAAGCACCTATACGCAGTATTTT. Translated: CAWSVRGSTYTQYF.

The V call is TRBV5-1, the J call TRBJ2-7, with 8 bases matching TRBD1. CDR3 size: 15 residues. Germline lookup yields CDR1 SGHRS and CDR2 YFSETQ. J was trimmed by 4 bases and V by 0 bases; bases with no gene match: 6. Here the CDR3 DNA reads TGCGCCAGCAGCTTGGGTGGACAGGGCACTTACGAGCAGTACTTC. Protein sequence: CASSLGGQGTYEQYF.

The chain employs TRBV6-5 and TRBJ1-1; TRBD1 might be the D (5 bases). Germline CDR1 MNHEY, CDR2 SVGAGI. V was trimmed by 0 bases and J by 3 bases, leaving 11 bases between them. There are 15 residues in the CDR3. The CDR3 sequence: CASSYSTVGDTEAFF. The CDR3, as DNA: TGTGCCAGCAGTTACTCGACAGTAGGGGACACTGAAGCTTTCTTT.

J is TRBJ1-5 and V is TRBV13; D is uncertain. The CDR3 extends over 15 amino acids. The V and J ends lost 0 bases and 6 bases respectively, with 12 bases between them. Germline V gene lookup returns CDR1 PRHDT and CDR2 FYEKMQ (reference sequence). CDR3 nucleotides: TGTGCCAGCAGCTTAGGCCCCTTGGCGGCTCAGCCCCAGCATTTT. Encoded protein: CASSLGPLAAQPQHF. Together with reference TRBV13 and TRBJ1-5, the CDR3 gives the full variable domain: AAGVIQSPRHLIKEKRETATLKCYPIPRHDTVYWYQQGPGQDPQFLISFYEKMQSDKGSIPDRFSAQQFSDYHSELNMSSLELGDSALYFCASSLGPLAAQPQHFGDGTRLSIL.

As for this clone: The same CDR3 arises from other DNA sequences in this sample as well. This sequence joins TRBV18 and TRBJ2-7, with TRBD1 identical over 9 bases. This CDR3 is built from 14 residues. Germline CDR1 is KGHSH and CDR2 is LQKENI. V lost 1 base to trimming and J lost 4 bases; unmatched junction nucleotides: 2. The CDR3 reads CASSPLTGGYEQYF. The CDR3 DNA is TGTGCCAGCTCACCACTGACAGGGGGGTACGAGCAGTACTTC. Complete variable domain (other parts from reference TRBV18 and TRBJ2-7): NAGVMQNPRHLVRRRGQEARLRCSPMKGHSHVYWYRQLPEEGLKFMVYLQKENIIDESGMPKERFSAEFPKEGPSILRIQQVVRGDSAAYFCASSPLTGGYEQYFGPGTRLTVT.

The CDR3 loop is CSASSGNSPLHF. For the CDR3, the DNA is TGCAGTGCTAGTTCAGGGAATTCACCCCTCCACTTT. The gene calls are TRBV20-1 and TRBJ1-6, with a tentative D call TRBD1 (5 bases). V lost 3 bases to trimming and J lost 7 bases, with 7 bases between them. CDR1 and CDR2 from the germline V gene are DFQATT and SNEGSKA (reference sequence). There are 12 residues in the CDR3.

This clone was seen more than once but under ten times. The chain has TRBV6-6 and TRBJ1-2, with D possibly matching TRBD1 (5 bases). Trimming removed 6 bases from V and 4 bases from J, with 21 bases in between. Germline V gene lookup returns CDR1 MNHNY and CDR2 SVGAGI (reference sequence). This CDR3 is 16 amino acids long. Written as DNA, the CDR3 is TGTGCCAGCAGGGAGGCCCCTCAGGGTGGGGTCTATGGCTACACCTTC. Amino acids: CASREAPQGGVYGYTF.

The chain combines TRBV4-2 with TRBJ1-5; D gene uncertain. The CDR3 contains 15 residues. V shed 1 base and J shed 5 bases, with 12 bases lying between them. Germline CDR1 and CDR2: LGHNA and YNFKEQ. The CDR3 coding sequence is TGTGCCAGCAGCCAAGTGCCGGGTTGGGATCAGCCCCAGCATTTT. This translates into CASSQVPGWDQPQHF.

The chain carries TRBV27 and TRBJ2-2; TRBD1 agrees at 8 bases. Germline V gene lookup returns CDR1 MNHEY and CDR2 SMNVEV (reference sequence). V was pared by 3 bases and J by 3 bases, with 6 bases of the junction left unmatched. The CDR3 runs to 16 residues. CDR3 sequence: CASSLGQGAYTGELFF. The CDR3, as DNA: TGTGCCAGCAGTTTGGGGCAGGGGGCTTACACCGGGGAGCTGTTTTTT.

The rearrangement joins TRBV7-2 to TRBJ2-3; D gene ambiguous. Germline assignment: CDR1 SGHTA and CDR2 FQGNSA. With 1 base removed from V and 3 bases from J, the gap between germline ends came to 11 bases. The CDR3 is made up of 15 amino acids. The CDR3 protein is CASSLGALSTDTQYF. The CDR3, as DNA: TGTGCCAGCAGCTTAGGTGCTCTTAGTACAGATACGCAGTATTTT.

This chain connects TRBV19 to TRBJ2-1, with 7 bases that match TRBD2. Looked up from germline, CDR1 is LNHDA and CDR2 is SQIVND (reference sequence). V dropped 5 bases and J dropped 4; count of bases not matched to a gene: 11. The CDR3 spans 16 residues. The CDR3 loop is CASSLGGGSWYNEQFF. CDR3 bases: TGTGCCAGTAGTTTAGGTGGCGGGAGCTGGTACAATGAGCAGTTCTTC.

The chain links TRBV6-1 to TRBJ2-3; unclear D gene. Germline V CDR1 and CDR2: MNHNS, SASEGT. The CDR3 contains 14 residues. Trimming left V 3 bases short and J 8 bases short, with 15 bases between. CDR3: CASSDAPSVLTQYF. In DNA, the CDR3 is TGTGCCAGCAGTGACGCGCCCTCAGTGCTTACGCAGTATTTT.

The V and J genes are TRBV7-9 and TRBJ2-5; D perhaps matches TRBD1 (6 bases). The germline V and J ends were trimmed by 5 bases and 7 bases, with 14 bases remaining between them. CDR3 length: 13 amino acids. Germline-derived CDR1 and CDR2 are SEHNR and FQNEAQ (reference sequence). CDR3 residues: CASSPQGGGTQYF. The CDR3 region has the DNA TGTGCCAGCAGCCCACAGGGTGGGGGGACCCAGTACTTC.

This clone has just a few counts. V and J are TRBV19 and TRBJ1-5; D is ambiguous. V lost 1 base, J lost 4 bases, and 11 bases lay in between. The CDR3 consists of 15 residues. In germline, CDR1 is LNHDA, CDR2 SQIVND (reference sequence). CDR3 sequence reads: CASSIGVSRNQPQHF. CDR3 sequence (DNA): TGTGCCAGTAGTATAGGGGTAAGCCGAAATCAGCCCCAGCATTTT.

This rearrangement joins TRBV11-2 to TRBJ2-7; maybe TRBD2 (6 bases). The CDR3 consists of 15 residues. Germline-derived CDR1 and CDR2 are SGHAT and FQNNGV. V was cut by 4 bases and J by 7 bases, with 20 bases left in between. DNA for the CDR3: TGTGCCAGCAGCTCAGCTCGAGGAGGGGTGAGGGAGCAGTACTTC. Translated, it gives CASSSARGGVREQYF.

The chain uses TRBV24-1 and TRBJ2-2, with no clear D. CDR1 and CDR2 from the germline V gene are KGHDR and SFDVKD. V lost 4 bases, J lost 6 bases, and 2 bases lay in between. The length of the CDR3 is 11 residues. In DNA, the CDR3 is TGTGCCACCAGTGACTCCGGGGAGCTGTTTTTT. This encodes CATSDSGELFF.

This rearrangement joins TRBV19 to TRBJ2-4; possible D gene TRBD1, 5 bases. This CDR3 comprises 13 residues. Trimming cost V 5 bases and J 5 bases, with 10 bases left between them. Germline-derived CDR1 and CDR2 are LNHDA and SQIVND (reference sequence). CDR3 in DNA: TGTGCCAGTAGTTTACAGGACGAAAACATTCAGTACTTC. Its translation: CASSLQDENIQYF.

The rearrangement links TRBV28 to TRBJ2-5, with 7 bases that match TRBD2. Germline loops: CDR1 MDHEN, CDR2 SYDVKM. The V and J ends lost 4 bases and 5 bases, in that order; junction bases with no gene match: 10. This CDR3 has 15 residues. For the CDR3, the DNA is TGTGCCAGCAGTTCCCCCCTGGCGGGAGCGGAGACCCAGTACTTC. Residues: CASSSPLAGAETQYF.

This sequence joins TRBV10-3 and TRBJ1-5; a possible D gene is TRBD1 (6 bases). From germline, CDR1 is ENHRY and CDR2 SYGVKD. This CDR3 comprises 15 residues. Trimming left V 2 bases short and J 7 bases short, with 15 bases between. This chain's CDR3 is CAISEQMGGQQPQHF. The CDR3 DNA reads TGTGCCATCAGTGAGCAAATGGGGGGCCAACAGCCCCAGCATTTT.

This clone was found once. The chain carries TRBV28 and TRBJ2-2, with 10 nucleotides matching TRBD1. Germline assignment: CDR1 MDHEN and CDR2 SYDVKM. The junction had 3 bases not matched to a gene; V was cut back by 7 bases and J by 4 bases. This CDR3 is 14 amino acids long. The CDR3 sequence is CASKGTGVTGELFF. DNA of the CDR3: TGTGCCAGCAAGGGGACAGGGGTCACCGGGGAGCTGTTTTTT.

The J gene is TRBJ1-5, the V gene TRBV7-8; D call uncertain. V was shortened by 1 base and J by 7 bases, with 5 bases between the two germline ends. The CDR3 sequence is 12 residues long. Per the germline V gene, CDR1 is SGHVS and CDR2 is FQNEAQ. The CDR3 DNA reads as TGTGCCAGCAGCTTAGAGGGCCAGCCCCAGCATTTT. It is translated as CASSLEGQPQHF.

The chain combines TRBV7-2 with TRBJ1-2, with D unresolved. Germline V gene data show CDR1 as SGHTA and CDR2 as FQGNSA. V was trimmed by 5 bases and J by 8 bases, leaving 15 bases between them. CDR3 length: 13 amino acids. CDR3 in amino acids: CASSTGEAGGYTF. As DNA, the CDR3 is TGTGCCAGCAGCACCGGCGAGGCGGGGGGCTACACCTTC.

The chain links TRBV4-3 to TRBJ2-7; the D gene is possibly TRBD2 (5 bases). Germline CDR1 and CDR2: LGHNA and YSLEER. Trimming shortened V by 5 bases and J by 4 bases, and 15 bases separated the two germline ends. The CDR3 is 14 amino acids. CDR3 in amino acids: CASSAFGPGYEQYF. The CDR3 DNA reads TGCGCCAGCAGCGCATTCGGTCCGGGGTACGAGCAGTACTTC.

The genes are TRBV2 and TRBJ2-7; possible D gene TRBD2, 5 bases. Looked up from germline, CDR1 is SNHLY and CDR2 is FYNNEI. The CDR3 consists of 12 residues. Trimming left V 7 bases short and J 0 bases short, with 7 bases between. As DNA, the CDR3 is TGTGCCAGCAAAGGGAGCTCCTACGAGCAGTACTTC. This encodes CASKGSSYEQYF.

The rearrangement joins TRBV7-9 to TRBJ2-5; maybe TRBD1 (5 bases). There are 16 residues in the CDR3. Germline CDR1 reads SEHNR; CDR2 reads FQNEAQ (reference sequence). V lost 4 bases and J 1 base, leaving 16 bases between the germline ends. In nucleotides, the CDR3 is TGTGCCAGCAGCTCTAAGCAGGGTCCACTCCAAGAGACCCAGTACTTC. This sequence encodes CASSSKQGPLQETQYF.

The rearrangement uses TRBV30 and TRBJ2-1; TRBD2 matches 14 bases. Germline V gene data show CDR1 as GTSNPN and CDR2 as SVGIG (reference sequence). This CDR3 has 20 amino acids. Trimming at V came to 2 bases and at J to 0 bases, leaving 12 bases not matched to a gene. CDR3 in amino acids: CAWSTRGTSGGPSSYNEQFF. CDR3 in DNA: TGTGCCTGGAGTACCCGGGGGACTAGCGGGGGCCCAAGCTCCTACAATGAGCAGTTCTTC.

This chain connects TRBV4-2 to TRBJ1-2; D remains ambiguous. CDR3 size: 17 residues. Germline values: CDR1 LGHNA, CDR2 YNFKEQ. The germline V and J ends were trimmed by 1 base and 0 bases, with 15 bases remaining between them. The CDR3: CASSQAKKDGANYGYTF. The CDR3 bases are TGTGCCAGCAGCCAAGCAAAGAAGGACGGAGCTAACTATGGCTACACCTTC.

The chain is built from TRBV5-5 and TRBJ2-7; D gene ambiguous. CDR1 and CDR2 (germline): SGHKS, YYEKEE (reference sequence). This CDR3 is 12 amino acids long. Trimming stripped 3 bases from V and 5 bases from J, with 9 bases between. CDR3: CASSSEADEQYF. The CDR3, as DNA: TGTGCCAGCAGCTCCGAAGCAGACGAGCAGTACTTC.